The clone carrying this T cell receptor (beta chain) was seen at least ten times. RNA transcripts provided the source from which TCR beta CDR3 regions were amplified. The TCR CDR3 was amplified in a first-round RT-PCR using the HTBI primer set. A single record per CDR3 protein comes from TCRdb applying MiXCR to the multiplex PCR reads. Of some 700,000 distinct CDR3 sequences in the sample, 15% to 20% were seen once. The CDR3 covers 15 residues. Per germline, CDR1 SGHTA and CDR2 FQGTGA. The V and J ends lost 5 bases and 0 bases respectively, with 8 bases between them. This sample is drawn from a study of T cells in Graves' hyperthyroidism and ophthalmopathy.

The chain employs TRBV7-3 and TRBJ1-6; D is perhaps TRBD1 (5 bases). The sample consisted of blood. The sequence was obtained from a man over 45 with Graves' hyperthyroidism. This CDR3 is CASSPDSSYNSPLHF. The CDR3 coding sequence is TGTGCCAGCAGCCCTGACAGCTCCTATAATTCACCCCTCCACTTT.